This T cell receptor beta chain was recorded in a study of T cells in Graves' hyperthyroidism and ophthalmopathy. This CDR3 is built from 12 residues. V lost 9 bases to trimming and J lost 6 bases, with 14 bases between them. The germline gives CDR1 MNHEY, CDR2 SMNVEV (reference sequence). Overall study results and limits: Also found in blood were most expanded thyroid clonotypes above 0.001. Ophthalmopathy onset followed model prediction by a median about seven months.

This clonotype was detected only a few times. The antigen is undetermined. TCR beta CDR3 regions were amplified from RNA transcripts. HTBI primers were employed in a first-round RT-PCR of the TCR CDR3. TCRdb fed the multiplex PCR reads into MiXCR, producing one record per CDR3 protein. The repertoire has more than 450,000 distinct CDR3 sequences, less than 20% of them found once; the top ten carry about 50%. This chain joins TRBV27 and TRBJ1-1; no firm D call. The source is a man aged 40-49 years with Graves' ophthalmopathy. The sequenced sample was blood. CDR3 DNA sequence: TGTGCCAGTGGAGGTCGATTCTCTGAAGCTTTCTTT. Protein: CASGGRFSEAFF.